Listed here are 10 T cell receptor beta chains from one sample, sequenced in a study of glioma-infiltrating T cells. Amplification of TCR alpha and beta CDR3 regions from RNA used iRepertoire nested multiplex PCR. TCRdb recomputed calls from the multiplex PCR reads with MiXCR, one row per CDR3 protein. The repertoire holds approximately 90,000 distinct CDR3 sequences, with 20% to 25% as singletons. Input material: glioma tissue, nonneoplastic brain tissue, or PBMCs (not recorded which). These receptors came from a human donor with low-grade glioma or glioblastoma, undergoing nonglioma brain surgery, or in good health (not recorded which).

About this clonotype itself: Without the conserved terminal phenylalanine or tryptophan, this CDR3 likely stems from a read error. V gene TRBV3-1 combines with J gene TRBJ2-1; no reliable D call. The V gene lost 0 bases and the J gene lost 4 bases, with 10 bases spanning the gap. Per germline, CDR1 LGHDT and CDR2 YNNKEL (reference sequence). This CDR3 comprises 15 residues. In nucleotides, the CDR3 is TGTGCCAGCAGCCAAGAACGAACCAGGTACAATGAGCAGTTCTCC. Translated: CASSQERTRYNEQFS.

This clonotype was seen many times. CDR3 amino acids: CASSSRRAEAFF. The CDR3 DNA follows: TGTGCCAGCAGTTCTAGGAGAGCTGAAGCTTTCTTT. This rearrangement joins TRBV6-1 to TRBJ1-1; D gene uncertain. The V end lost 5 bases, the J end lost 6 bases, and 10 bases lay between the germline ends. The CDR3 spans 12 residues. CDR1 and CDR2 (germline): MNHNS, SASEGT.

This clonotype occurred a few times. CDR3 sequence (DNA): TGTGCCAGCAGCCAATTGGCAGGGGGCGCTTCCAACTATGGCTACACCTTC. Amino acids: CASSQLAGGASNYGYTF. This chain connects TRBV3-1 to TRBJ1-2; the match to TRBD1 covers 8 bases. The junction had 10 bases not matched to a gene; V was cut back by 2 bases and J by 2 bases. CDR1 and CDR2 from the germline V gene are LGHDT and YNNKEL (reference sequence). This CDR3 has 17 residues.

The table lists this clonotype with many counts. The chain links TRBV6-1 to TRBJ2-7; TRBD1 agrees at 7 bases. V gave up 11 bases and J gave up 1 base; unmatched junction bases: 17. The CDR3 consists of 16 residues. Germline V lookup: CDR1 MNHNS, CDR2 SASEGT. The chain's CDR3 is CAPQLPGQRESYEQYF. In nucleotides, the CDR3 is TGTGCCCCCCAGCTCCCGGGACAGAGGGAGTCCTACGAGCAGTACTTC.

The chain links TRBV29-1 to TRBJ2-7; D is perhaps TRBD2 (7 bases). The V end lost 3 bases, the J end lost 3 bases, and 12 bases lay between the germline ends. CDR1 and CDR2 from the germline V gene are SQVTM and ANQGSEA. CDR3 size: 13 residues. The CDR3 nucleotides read TGCAGCGTTGACCGCGGGGGCGGCTACGAGCAGTACTTC. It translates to CSVDRGGGYEQYF.

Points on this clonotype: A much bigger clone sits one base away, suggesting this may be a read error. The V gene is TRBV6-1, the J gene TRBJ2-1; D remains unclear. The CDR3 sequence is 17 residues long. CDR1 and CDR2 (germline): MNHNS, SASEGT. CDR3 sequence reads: CASSERRGQTTYNEQLF. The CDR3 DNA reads TGTGCCAGCAGTGAACGACGTGGCCAGACAACCTACAATGAGCAGCTCTTC.

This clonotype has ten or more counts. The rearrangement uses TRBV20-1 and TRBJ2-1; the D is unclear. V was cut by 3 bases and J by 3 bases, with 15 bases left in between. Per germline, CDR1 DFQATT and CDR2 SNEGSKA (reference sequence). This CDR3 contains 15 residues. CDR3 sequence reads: CSASPLSGNYNEQFF. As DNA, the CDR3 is TGCAGTGCTAGCCCCCTCTCAGGAAACTACAATGAGCAGTTCTTC.

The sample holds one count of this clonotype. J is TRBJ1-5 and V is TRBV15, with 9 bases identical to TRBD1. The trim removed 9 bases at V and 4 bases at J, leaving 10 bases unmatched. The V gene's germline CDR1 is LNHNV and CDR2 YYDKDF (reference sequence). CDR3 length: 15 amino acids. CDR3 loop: CATRRAGTGNQPQHF. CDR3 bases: TGTGCCACAAGAAGAGCCGGGACAGGGAATCAGCCCCAGCATTTT.

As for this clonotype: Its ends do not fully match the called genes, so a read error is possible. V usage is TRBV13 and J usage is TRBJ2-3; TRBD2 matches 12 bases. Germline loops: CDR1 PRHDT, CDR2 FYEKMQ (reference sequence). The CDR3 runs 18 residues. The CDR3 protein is CASSVQLRLAGGTGTQYF. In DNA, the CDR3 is TGTGCCAGCAGCGTACAACTGCGGCTAGCGGGAGGGACAGGTACGCAGTATTTT.

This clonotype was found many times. The DNA of the CDR3 is TGTGCCAGCGGGACAGGGGTACAAGATACGCAGTATTTT. Translated, it gives CASGTGVQDTQYF. The chain has TRBV3-1 and TRBJ2-3, with 10 bases identical to TRBD1. Trimming cost V 8 bases and J 5 bases; bases outside gene matches: 4. Germline CDR1 and CDR2: LGHDT and YNNKEL (reference sequence). The CDR3 loop spans 13 amino acids.